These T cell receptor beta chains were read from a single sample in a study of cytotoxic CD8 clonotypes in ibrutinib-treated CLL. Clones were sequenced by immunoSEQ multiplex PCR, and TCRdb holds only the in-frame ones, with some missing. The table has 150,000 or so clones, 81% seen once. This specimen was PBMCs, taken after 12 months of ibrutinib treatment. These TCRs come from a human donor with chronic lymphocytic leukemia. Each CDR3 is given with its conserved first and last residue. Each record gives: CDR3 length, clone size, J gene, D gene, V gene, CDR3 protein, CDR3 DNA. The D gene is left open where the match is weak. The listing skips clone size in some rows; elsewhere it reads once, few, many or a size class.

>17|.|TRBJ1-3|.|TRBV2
CASSYHKGTASGNTIYF
TGTGCCAGCAGTTATCATAAGGGAACAGCTTCTGGAAACACCATATATTTT
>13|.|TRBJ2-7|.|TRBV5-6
CASSLAWVYEQYF
TGTGCCAGCAGCTTGGCGTGGGTCTACGAGCAGTACTTC
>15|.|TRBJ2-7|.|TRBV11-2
CASSLTGTSSYEQYF
TGTGCCAGCAGCTTAACAGGAACAAGCTCCTACGAGCAGTACTTC
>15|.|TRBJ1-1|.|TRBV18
CASSPLAGWNTEAFF
TGTGCCAGCTCACCCCTTGCAGGGTGGAACACTGAAGCTTTCTTT
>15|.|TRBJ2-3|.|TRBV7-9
CASSFWVGGTDTQYF
TGTGCCAGCAGCTTTTGGGTAGGGGGGACAGATACGCAGTATTTT
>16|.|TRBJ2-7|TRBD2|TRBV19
CASSSPGLAGVSEQYF
TGTGCCAGTAGTTCGCCGGGACTAGCGGGTGTATCTGAGCAGTACTTC
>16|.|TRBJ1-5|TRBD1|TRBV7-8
CASRPTGVNSNQPQHF
TGTGCCAGCAGGCCCACAGGGGTTAATAGCAATCAGCCCCAGCATTTT
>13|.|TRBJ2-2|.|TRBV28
CASKSGNTGELFF
TGTGCCAGCAAATCCGGAAACACCGGGGAGCTGTTTTTT
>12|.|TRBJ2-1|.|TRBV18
CASSPGQNEQFF
TGTGCCAGCTCACCTGGACAAAATGAGCAGTTCTTC
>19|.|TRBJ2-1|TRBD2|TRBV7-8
CASSLGGLAGGGLNNEQFF
TGTGCCAGCAGCTTAGGAGGACTAGCGGGAGGGGGTCTGAACAATGAGCAGTTCTTC
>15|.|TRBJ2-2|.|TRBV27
CASSFSNANTGELFF
TGTGCCAGCAGTTTCTCGAACGCGAACACCGGGGAGCTGTTTTTT
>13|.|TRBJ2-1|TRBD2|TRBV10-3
CAIRDSGSLEQFF
TGTGCCATCAGAGATAGCGGGAGCTTGGAGCAGTTCTTC
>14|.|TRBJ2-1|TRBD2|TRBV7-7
CASSPTSGAGEQFF
TGTGCCAGCAGCCCGACTAGCGGGGCGGGTGAGCAGTTCTTC
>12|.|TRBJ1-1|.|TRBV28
CASDGRGTEAFF
TGTGCCAGCGACGGCCGGGGAACTGAAGCTTTCTTT
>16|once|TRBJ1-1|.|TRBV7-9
CASSLELGQPDTEAFF
TGTGCCAGCAGCTTAGAACTCGGACAACCAGACACTGAAGCTTTCTTT
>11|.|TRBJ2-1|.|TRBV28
CAVTEDNEQFF
TGTGCCGTTACGGAGGACAATGAGCAGTTCTTC
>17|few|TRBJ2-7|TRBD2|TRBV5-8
CASSLGLRLAGFHEQYF
TGTGCCAGCAGCTTGGGACTGAGACTAGCGGGATTCCACGAGCAGTACTTC
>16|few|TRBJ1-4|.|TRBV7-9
CASSKLTGATNEKLFF
TGTGCCAGCAGCAAGCTTACGGGGGCAACTAATGAAAAACTGTTTTTT
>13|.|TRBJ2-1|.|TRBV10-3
CAIKDSWGHEQFF
TGTGCCATCAAGGATTCTTGGGGCCATGAGCAGTTCTTC
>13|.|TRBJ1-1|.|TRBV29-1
CSFRTGWSTEAFF
TGCAGCTTCAGGACGGGATGGAGCACTGAAGCTTTCTTT
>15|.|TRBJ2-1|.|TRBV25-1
CASSVLSGDANEQFF
TGTGCCAGCAGTGTTCTCTCCGGGGACGCTAATGAGCAGTTCTTC
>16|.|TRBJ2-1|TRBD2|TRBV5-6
CASSLDWAGVYNEQFF
TGTGCCAGCAGCTTGGACTGGGCGGGGGTCTACAATGAGCAGTTCTTC
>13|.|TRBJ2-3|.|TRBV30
CAWSRQSTDTQYF
TGTGCCTGGAGTCGACAGAGCACAGATACGCAGTATTTT
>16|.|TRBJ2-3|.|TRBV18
CASSPEWGRDADTQYF
TGTGCCAGCTCACCGGAATGGGGCAGGGATGCAGATACGCAGTATTTT
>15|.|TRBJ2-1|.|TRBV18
CASSRGRGVGNEQFF
TGTGCCAGCTCACGAGGGCGGGGTGTGGGCAATGAGCAGTTCTTC